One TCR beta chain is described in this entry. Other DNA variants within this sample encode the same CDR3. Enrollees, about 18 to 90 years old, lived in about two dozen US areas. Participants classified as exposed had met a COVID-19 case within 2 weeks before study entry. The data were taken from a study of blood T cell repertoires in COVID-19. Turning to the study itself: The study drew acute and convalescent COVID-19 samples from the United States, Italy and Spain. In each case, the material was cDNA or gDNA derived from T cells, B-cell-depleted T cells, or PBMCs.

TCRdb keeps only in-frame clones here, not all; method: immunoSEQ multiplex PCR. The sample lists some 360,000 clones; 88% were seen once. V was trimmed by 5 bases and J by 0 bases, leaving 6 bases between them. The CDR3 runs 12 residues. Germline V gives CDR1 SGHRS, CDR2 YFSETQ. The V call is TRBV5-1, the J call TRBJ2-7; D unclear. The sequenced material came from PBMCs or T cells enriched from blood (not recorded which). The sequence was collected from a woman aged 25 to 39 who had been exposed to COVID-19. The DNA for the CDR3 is TGCGCCAGCAGTTCTAGCTCCTACGAGCAGTACTTC. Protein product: CASSSSSYEQYF.